Below, 3 T cell receptor beta chains from the same sample are listed, as sequenced in a study of T cell changes during pregnancy in multiple sclerosis (dated by TCRdb to between 2017 and 2020). The library was made by the immunoSEQ multiplex PCR assay. This is the immuneACCESS table as TCRdb keeps it, with only in-frame sequences that have V and J called. A part of the clones is gone; compared with another copy, unresolved V genes explain less than half, and the rest is unexplained. This sample holds 79,000 or so clones; just over 90% were observed only once. Around 0.22% of the sample goes to the ten largest clones. The sequencing used CD4+ T cells from peripheral blood mononuclear cells, collected before pregnancy. The origin of the receptors is a female donor with multiple sclerosis, enrolled in a pregnancy study.

The chain uses TRBV19 and TRBJ1-6; 9 nucleotides match TRBD1. Germline CDR1 is LNHDA and CDR2 is SQIVND (reference sequence). With V trimmed by 5 bases and J by 5 bases, 10 bases remained unmatched. The CDR3 runs to 17 residues. CDR3 DNA: TGTGCCAGTAGTTCGGGACAGGGAGGTTTCAATAATTCACCCCTCCACTTT. This sequence encodes CASSSGQGGFNNSPLHF.

This sequence joins TRBV13 and TRBJ1-3, with D unclear. The CDR3 has 15 residues. The ends were cut back, 2 bases at V and 3 bases at J, with 11 bases in the middle. The germline V gene has CDR1 PRHDT and CDR2 FYEKMQ (reference sequence). CDR3 region: CASSLTVKSGNTIYF. The CDR3 DNA follows: TGTGCCAGCAGCTTAACCGTGAAGAGTGGAAACACCATATATTTT. The whole variable domain, filled in from reference TRBV13 and TRBJ1-3, reads AAGVIQSPRHLIKEKRETATLKCYPIPRHDTVYWYQQGPGQDPQFLISFYEKMQSDKGSIPDRFSAQQFSDYHSELNMSSLELGDSALYFCASSLTVKSGNTIYFGEGSWLTVV.

This chain uses TRBV25-1 with TRBJ1-4; D is unclear. V lost 6 bases and J 0 bases, leaving 14 bases between the germline ends. This CDR3 contains 16 residues. CDR1 and CDR2 (germline): MGHDK, SYGVNS. This CDR3 is CASSPPGFATNEKLFF. The CDR3 DNA follows: TGTGCCAGCAGCCCACCCGGTTTTGCAACTAATGAAAAACTGTTTTTT.